The 9 T cell receptor beta chains given below trace back to one sample, sequenced in a study of response to subunit inactivated influenza vaccine. From the RT-PCR reads, TCRdb called clonotypes with MiXCR, one entry per CDR3 protein. The sample lists 150,000 to 200,000 distinct CDR3 sequences; about a tenth were seen once. The sequences come from non-naive T cells sorted from PBMCs, collected roughly 6 weeks after vaccination. These receptors were collected from a man aged 50 to 60 who received an inactivated influenza vaccine.

This clonotype was counted many times. The chain links TRBV7-2 to TRBJ2-7, with D unclear. CDR3 length: 13 amino acids. The V gene lost 3 bases and the J gene lost 2 bases, with 8 bases spanning the gap. Germline values: CDR1 SGHTA, CDR2 FQGNSA. CDR3 nucleotides: TGTGCCAGCAGCTTTACCCCTACCTACGAGCAGTACTTC. Amino acids: CASSFTPTYEQYF.

In its sample, this clonotype was seen a few times. J is TRBJ2-7 and V is TRBV18; 7 bases are a match to TRBD2. CDR3 size: 13 residues. CDR1 and CDR2 from the germline V gene are KGHSH and LQKENI. V lost 3 bases and J lost 3; bases outside the gene matches: 2. This CDR3 is CASSPGDYYEQYF. In nucleotides, the CDR3 is TGTGCCAGCTCACCTGGGGACTACTACGAGCAGTACTTC.

The chain is built from TRBV28 and TRBJ1-2; TRBD1 is a possible D gene (5 bases). Per the germline V gene, CDR1 is MDHEN and CDR2 is SYDVKM. V dropped 6 bases and J dropped 4 bases, with 9 bases sitting between them. The CDR3 has 12 amino acids. CDR3 amino acids: CASSQRGYGYTF. The CDR3, as DNA: TGTGCCAGCAGCCAAAGGGGCTATGGCTACACCTTC.

The table lists this clonotype with many counts. The chain carries TRBV28 and TRBJ1-2; TRBD1 is a possible D gene (5 bases). V lost 7 bases, J lost 4 bases, and 10 bases lay in between. There are 12 residues in the CDR3. Germline CDR1 and CDR2: MDHEN and SYDVKM. The CDR3 nucleotides read TGTGCCAGCATTGGGACGCCCTATGGCTACACCTTC. Residues: CASIGTPYGYTF.

The chain employs TRBV5-1 and TRBJ2-7; no clear D. Between the trimmed V and J ends, which lost 2 bases and 0 bases, there was a span of 9 bases. Germline V CDR1 and CDR2: SGHRS, YFSETQ. The CDR3 length is 14 residues. CDR3 protein: CASSFGPSSYEQYF. CDR3 coding DNA: TGCGCCAGCAGCTTTGGACCTAGCTCCTACGAGCAGTACTTC.

The sample holds a few counts of this clonotype. The rearrangement joins TRBV3-1 to TRBJ1-3; D unresolved. CDR3 size: 15 residues. Trimming took 4 bases from V and 0 from J, leaving 10 bases between them. Germline V lookup: CDR1 LGHDT, CDR2 YNNKEL (reference sequence). The CDR3 coding sequence is TGTGCCAGCAGCCCACGGACGGTCTCTGGAAACACCATATATTTT. It is translated as CASSPRTVSGNTIYF.

J is TRBJ1-2 and V is TRBV15, with D possibly matching TRBD1 (5 bases). The CDR3 is 15 amino acids. V lost 3 bases to trimming and J lost 3 bases, with 14 bases between them. The germline V gene encodes CDR1 LNHNV and CDR2 YYDKDF (reference sequence). The CDR3 reads CATSSYAGRDYGYTF. The CDR3 DNA reads as TGTGCCACCAGCAGTTACGCGGGACGGGACTATGGCTACACCTTC. The full variable domain, in which reference TRBV15 and TRBJ1-2 provide the parts outside the CDR3, is DAMVIQNPRYQVTQFGKPVTLSCSQTLNHNVMYWYQQKSSQAPKLLFHYYDKDFNNEADTPDNFQSRRPNTSFCFLDIRSPGLGDTAMYLCATSSYAGRDYGYTFGSGTRLTVV.

The chain links TRBV6-5 to TRBJ1-5; D ambiguous. Trimming removed 0 bases at V and 0 bases at J, with 3 bases between. The CDR3 totals 14 residues. CDR1 and CDR2 (germline): MNHEY, SVGAGI. The CDR3 DNA sequence: TGTGCCAGCAGTTACTCGTTTAGCAATCAGCCCCAGCATTTT. Translating gives CASSYSFSNQPQHF.

In its sample, this clonotype was seen many times. The V call is TRBV12-3 or TRBV12-4, the J call TRBJ1-1, with D unresolved. The V gene lost 2 bases and the J gene lost 0 bases, with 4 bases spanning the gap. This CDR3 is 13 amino acids long. The CDR3 sequence is CASSLWVNTEAFF. The CDR3 DNA reads as TGTGCCAGCAGTTTATGGGTGAACACTGAAGCTTTCTTT.